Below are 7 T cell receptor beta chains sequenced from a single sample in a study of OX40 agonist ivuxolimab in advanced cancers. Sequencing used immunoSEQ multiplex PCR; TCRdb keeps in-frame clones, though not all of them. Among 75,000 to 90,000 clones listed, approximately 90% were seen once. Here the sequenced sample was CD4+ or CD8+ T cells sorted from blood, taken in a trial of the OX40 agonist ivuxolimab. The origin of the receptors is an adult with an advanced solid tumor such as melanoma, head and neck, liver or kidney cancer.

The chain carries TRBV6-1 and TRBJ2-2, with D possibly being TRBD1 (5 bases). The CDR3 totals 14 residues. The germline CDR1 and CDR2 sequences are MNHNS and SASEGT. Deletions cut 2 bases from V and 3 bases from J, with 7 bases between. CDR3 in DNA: TGTGCCAGCAGTGAACAGGGTTACACCGGGGAGCTGTTTTTT. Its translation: CASSEQGYTGELFF.

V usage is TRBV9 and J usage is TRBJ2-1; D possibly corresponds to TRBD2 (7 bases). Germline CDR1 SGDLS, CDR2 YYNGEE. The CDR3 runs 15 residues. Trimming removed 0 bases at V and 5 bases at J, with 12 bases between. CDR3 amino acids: CASSVGGGANNEQFF. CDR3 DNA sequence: TGTGCCAGCAGCGTAGGTGGGGGGGCAAACAATGAGCAGTTCTTC.

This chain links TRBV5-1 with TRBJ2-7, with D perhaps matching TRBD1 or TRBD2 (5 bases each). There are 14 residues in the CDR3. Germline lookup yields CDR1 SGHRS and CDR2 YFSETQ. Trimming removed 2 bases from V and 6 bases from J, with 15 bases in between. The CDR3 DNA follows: TGCGCCAGCAGCTTTATCGGGGCCCGGGGCGAGCAGTACTTC. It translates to CASSFIGARGEQYF.

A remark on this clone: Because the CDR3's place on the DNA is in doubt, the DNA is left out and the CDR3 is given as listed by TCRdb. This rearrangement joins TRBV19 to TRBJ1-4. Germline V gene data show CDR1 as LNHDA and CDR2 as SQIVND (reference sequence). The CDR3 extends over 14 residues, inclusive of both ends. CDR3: CYSVPVSEDEKLFF.

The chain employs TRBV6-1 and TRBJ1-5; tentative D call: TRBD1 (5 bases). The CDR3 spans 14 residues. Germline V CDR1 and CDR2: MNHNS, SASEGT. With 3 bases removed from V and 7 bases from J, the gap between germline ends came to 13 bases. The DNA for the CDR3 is TGTGCCAGCAGTGAGTCGGCAGGGTGGCAGCCCCAGCATTTT. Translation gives CASSESAGWQPQHF.

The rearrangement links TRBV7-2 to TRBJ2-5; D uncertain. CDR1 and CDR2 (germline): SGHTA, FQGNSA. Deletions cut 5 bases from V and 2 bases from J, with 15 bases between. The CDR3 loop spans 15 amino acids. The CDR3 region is CASSLSRRQQETQYF. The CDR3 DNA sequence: TGTGCCAGCAGCCTTAGCAGGCGGCAACAAGAGACCCAGTACTTC.

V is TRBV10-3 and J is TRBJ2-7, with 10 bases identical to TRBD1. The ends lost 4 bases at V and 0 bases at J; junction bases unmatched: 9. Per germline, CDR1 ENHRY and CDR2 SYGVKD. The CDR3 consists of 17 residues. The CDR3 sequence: CAISGSGTGESSYEQYF. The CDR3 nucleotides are TGTGCCATCAGTGGCTCCGGGACAGGGGAGAGCTCCTACGAGCAGTACTTC.